These 30 T cell receptor beta chains originate from one sample sequenced in a study of blood T cell repertoires in COVID-19. The protocol was immunoSEQ multiplex PCR, while the TCRdb copy is restricted to in-frame clones and leaves out a portion. The data hold about 62,000 clones, with around 80% observed a single time. Source material: peripheral blood. All receptors come from a man between 60 and 75 years old with acute or convalescent COVID-19.

The chain uses TRBV7-3 and TRBJ2-3; TRBD2 agrees at 12 bases. The junction had 5 bases not matched to a gene; V was cut back by 2 bases and J by 5 bases. Germline V gene data show CDR1 as SGHTA and CDR2 as FQGTGA. The CDR3 is made up of 16 amino acids. CDR3 region: CASSLGLAGGLDTQYF. Here the CDR3 DNA reads TGTGCCAGCAGCTTAGGTCTAGCGGGAGGGTTAGATACGCAGTATTTT.

Of note for this clone: One end of the junction varies from germline; a read error may be responsible. V gene TRBV5-1 combines with J gene TRBJ2-7, with 7 bases aligning to TRBD1. This CDR3 contains 14 residues. The germline gives CDR1 SGHRS, CDR2 YFSETQ. For the CDR3, the DNA is TGCGCCAGCAGCTTGGGGGGTACAGGGGACGAGCGGTACTTC. Translation gives CASSLGGTGDERYF.

This clone showed up just a few times. In DNA, the CDR3 is TGCGCCAGCAAAGGGACTACTAACACCGGGGAGCTGTTTTTT. It codes for CASKGTTNTGELFF. V is TRBV5-1 and J is TRBJ2-2, with TRBD2 identical over 7 bases. The germline gives CDR1 SGHRS, CDR2 YFSETQ. V lost 6 bases to trimming and J lost 2 bases; unmatched junction nucleotides: 4. This CDR3 spans 14 amino acids.

Details on this clone: The junction does not match germline at one end; this may be a read error. The chain combines TRBV10-2 with TRBJ1-5; D is ambiguous. CDR1 is WSHSY, CDR2 SAAADI, per germline. The CDR3 totals 13 residues. Here the CDR3 reads CASTAQINQAQHF. The CDR3 nucleotides are TGCGCCAGCACCGCTCAGATCAATCAGGCCCAGCATTTT.

This clone came up once. The rearrangement joins TRBV19 to TRBJ1-1; D not certain. This CDR3 region has 13 residues. V was cut by 3 bases and J by 1 base, with 6 bases left in between. The germline gives CDR1 LNHDA, CDR2 SQIVND (reference sequence). The CDR3 DNA sequence: TGTGCCAGTAGTATTGCGCGGAACACTGAAGCTTTCTTT. Translating it yields CASSIARNTEAFF.

V usage is TRBV4-3 and J usage is TRBJ1-1; weak D call: TRBD1 (6 bases). The V and J ends lost 3 bases and 2 bases respectively, with 10 bases between them. This CDR3 is 14 amino acids long. Germline assignment: CDR1 LGHNA and CDR2 YSLEER. The CDR3 sequence is CASSQVGANTEAFF. CDR3 DNA: TGCGCCAGCAGCCAGGTGGGGGCTAACACTGAAGCTTTCTTT.

This chain connects TRBV10-1 to TRBJ1-1; D gene uncertain. Germline loops: CDR1 WNHNN, CDR2 SYGVQD (reference sequence). CDR3 length: 15 residues. The germline V and J ends were trimmed by 4 bases and 4 bases, with 16 bases remaining between them. CDR3 nucleotide sequence: TGCGCCAGCAGTGTGGGAGACCCCTCGGTCACTGAAGCTTTCTTT. Translation: CASSVGDPSVTEAFF.

This clone came up once. This rearrangement joins TRBV30 to TRBJ2-2; 11 bases are shared with TRBD1. CDR3 length: 15 amino acids. CDR1 and CDR2 (germline): GTSNPN, SVGIG (reference sequence). Trimming at V came to 4 bases and at J to 5 bases, leaving 6 bases not matched to a gene. CDR3 DNA: TGTGCCTGGAAGGGGACAGGGGGGAGGACCGGGGAGCTGTTTTTT. Translation gives CAWKGTGGRTGELFF.

J is TRBJ2-7 and V is TRBV29-1; D possibly corresponds to TRBD1 (5 bases). The CDR3 is 11 residues long. Germline CDR1 and CDR2: SQVTM and ANQGSEA. Trimming shortened V by 7 bases and J by 6 bases, and 13 bases separated the two germline ends. Here the CDR3 DNA reads TGCAGCGCGATATTCAGGGTCGAGCAGTACTTC. This sequence encodes CSAIFRVEQYF.

The chain couples TRBV2 to TRBJ2-4, with unresolved D. Germline V CDR1 and CDR2: SNHLY, FYNNEI. This CDR3 region has 16 residues. The germline V and J ends were trimmed by 3 bases and 0 bases, with 12 bases remaining between them. DNA for the CDR3: TGTGCCAGCAGTGACATGTTTCGGGTAGCCAAAAACATTCAGTACTTC. This gives the protein CASSDMFRVAKNIQYF.

In regard to this clone: Other DNA sequences of this sample code for an identical CDR3. The chain combines TRBV19 with TRBJ1-5; D is ambiguous. The CDR3 spans 12 residues. CDR1 LNHDA and CDR2 SQIVND come from the germline V gene (reference sequence). V was pared by 3 bases and J by 3 bases, with 3 bases between. CDR3 residues: CASSISNQPQHF. DNA of the CDR3: TGTGCCAGTAGTATCTCCAATCAGCCCCAGCATTTT. The whole variable domain, remainder taken from reference TRBV19 and TRBJ1-5, is DGGITQSPKYLFRKEGQNVTLSCEQNLNHDAMYWYRQDPGQGLRLIYYSQIVNDFQKGDIAEGYSVSREKKESFPLTVTSAQKNPTAFYLCASSISNQPQHFGDGTRLSIL.

The chain recombines TRBV6-5 with TRBJ1-3, with TRBD1 identical over 8 bases. The CDR3 runs to 15 residues. Per the germline V gene, CDR1 is MNHEY and CDR2 is SVGAGI. V was clipped by 4 bases and J by 8 bases; unmatched bases: 10. The CDR3 spells CASSWSQGGLDTIYF. The CDR3 DNA reads as TGTGCCAGCAGTTGGTCACAGGGGGGATTGGACACCATATATTTT.

The rearrangement uses TRBV9 and TRBJ2-5, with D maybe TRBD2 (6 bases). The CDR3 spans 17 residues. Per germline, CDR1 SGDLS and CDR2 YYNGEE. V was pared by 0 bases and J by 5 bases, with 20 bases between. The CDR3 reads CASSVGGRLNVGETQYF. CDR3 nucleotides: TGTGCCAGCAGCGTAGGTGGGAGGCTCAATGTCGGGGAGACCCAGTACTTC.

The V gene is TRBV27, the J gene TRBJ2-3; D might be TRBD2 (6 bases). CDR1 and CDR2 from the germline V gene are MNHEY and SMNVEV (reference sequence). The V end was cut by 3 bases, the J end by 2 bases, with 18 bases between. The CDR3 runs 17 residues. The CDR3 bases are TGTGCCAGCAGTTTTTTTCGGGGGATTCTTGACACAGATACGCAGTATTTT. Translation gives CASSFFRGILDTDTQYF.

The chain has TRBV7-9 and TRBJ2-7, with TRBD1 as a possible D gene (5 bases). Germline-derived CDR1 and CDR2 are SEHNR and FQNEAQ (reference sequence). CDR3 length: 18 residues. V lost 5 bases to trimming and J lost 5 bases, with 28 bases between them. The CDR3 sequence: CASSPTGSGWKRGDEQYF. The CDR3 bases are TGTGCCAGCAGCCCCACAGGATCGGGTTGGAAAAGGGGCGACGAGCAGTACTTC.

The rearrangement joins TRBV7-9 to TRBJ1-6; D unclear. The ends were cut back, 5 bases at V and 8 bases at J, with 10 bases in the middle. Germline loops: CDR1 SEHNR, CDR2 FQNEAQ (reference sequence). This CDR3 spans 13 amino acids. CDR3 sequence reads: CASSPQTDSPLHF. CDR3 DNA: TGTGCCAGCAGCCCGCAGACTGATTCACCCCTCCACTTT.

This chain joins TRBV7-9 and TRBJ2-3; the D is unclear. The CDR3 totals 15 residues. Per germline, CDR1 SEHNR and CDR2 FQNEAQ (reference sequence). Trimming shortened V by 1 base and J by 1 base, and 9 bases separated the two germline ends. The CDR3 coding sequence is TGTGCCAGCAGCTTAGGCGTCTCTGGCACAGATACGCAGTATTTT. Translated, it gives CASSLGVSGTDTQYF.

The CDR3 loop is CASRLQGYEQYF. CDR3 nucleotides: TGTGCCAGCAGATTACAGGGCTACGAGCAGTACTTC. J is TRBJ2-7 and V is TRBV28; D perhaps matches TRBD1 (6 bases). The V end lost 6 bases, the J end lost 3 bases, and 9 bases lay between the germline ends. The CDR3 spans 12 residues. CDR1 is MDHEN and CDR2 is SYDVKM in the germline V gene.

J is TRBJ1-1 and V is TRBV7-6; 8 positions match TRBD1. The length of the CDR3 is 15 residues. CDR1 and CDR2 (germline): SGHVS, FNYEAQ. Trimming removed 5 bases from V and 3 bases from J; junction bases left unmatched: 8. The CDR3 DNA reads as TGTGCCAGCAGCCGACGGACAGGGTATGACACTGAAGCTTTCTTT. As protein: CASSRRTGYDTEAFF.

This clone was recorded once. The J gene is TRBJ1-3, the V gene TRBV5-1; 8 bases map to TRBD1. The CDR3 sequence is 14 residues long. In germline, CDR1 is SGHRS, CDR2 YFSETQ. With 4 bases clipped from V and 6 bases from J, the junction kept 6 bases outside the gene matches. Written as DNA, the CDR3 is TGCGCCAGCAGCCGGGGACAGGCGCTAAACACCATATATTTT. It codes for CASSRGQALNTIYF.

The CDR3 coding sequence is TGTGCCAGCAGCCCCCGGCAGGGAGGTAATTCACCCCTCCACTTT. This encodes CASSPRQGGNSPLHF. This sequence joins TRBV9 and TRBJ1-6, with a possible D match to TRBD1 (5 bases). V shed 4 bases and J shed 6 bases, with 14 bases lying between them. The germline gives CDR1 SGDLS, CDR2 YYNGEE. The CDR3 length is 15 residues.

This chain links TRBV18 with TRBJ2-7; 7 nucleotides match TRBD2. Germline V gene data show CDR1 as KGHSH and CDR2 as LQKENI. V trimming: 0 bases; J trimming: 6 bases; junction bases outside the gene matches: 8. CDR3 length: 15 residues. CDR3 DNA sequence: TGTGCCAGCTCACCACCGGGGGGAGGGCCTGCCGAGCAGTACTTC. Amino acid sequence: CASSPPGGGPAEQYF.

The chain couples TRBV19 to TRBJ1-3, with D possibly being TRBD1 (5 bases). V lost 2 bases to trimming and J lost 4 bases, with 9 bases between them. The CDR3 is 14 residues long. The germline V gene encodes CDR1 LNHDA and CDR2 SQIVND (reference sequence). CDR3 amino acids: CASSILGPGNTIYF. CDR3 bases: TGTGCCAGTAGTATATTGGGGCCCGGAAACACCATATATTTT.

This chain uses TRBV10-3 with TRBJ2-1; D gene unclear. Germline loops: CDR1 ENHRY, CDR2 SYGVKD. This CDR3 contains 11 residues. Trimming took off 8 bases at V and 7 bases at J, with 9 bases between the two ends. The CDR3, as DNA: TGTGCCATCTCAGGTAAAAATGAGCAGTTCTTC. Its protein product is CAISGKNEQFF.

J is TRBJ2-7 and V is TRBV5-1, with 7 bases matching TRBD1. The CDR3 covers 12 residues. Germline lookup yields CDR1 SGHRS and CDR2 YFSETQ. After removal of 4 bases from V and 9 bases from J, the junction contained 7 bases not matched to a gene. CDR3 nucleotide sequence: TGCGCCAGCAGCACCACAGGGGACGGGCAGTACTTC. It specifies CASSTTGDGQYF.

This clone is termed medium-sized. The chain has TRBV6-5 and TRBJ1-5; D may be TRBD1 (6 bases). The CDR3 loop spans 15 amino acids. CDR1 and CDR2 (germline): MNHEY, SVGAGI. The germline V and J ends were trimmed by 5 bases and 0 bases, with 11 bases remaining between them. The CDR3 DNA reads TGTGCCAGCAGTCTACAGGGTCATAGCAATCAGCCCCAGCATTTT. It is translated as CASSLQGHSNQPQHF.

The J gene is TRBJ2-7, the V gene TRBV19; 7 nucleotides line up with TRBD1. The V gene end was trimmed by 4 bases and the J gene end by 4 bases; junction bases not matched to a gene: 7. The CDR3 is 14 residues long. CDR1 LNHDA and CDR2 SQIVND come from the germline V gene (reference sequence). The CDR3 nucleotides are TGTGCCAGTAGTACGGGACAGAAATTTTACGAGCAGTACTTC. This translates into CASSTGQKFYEQYF.

The V gene is TRBV28, the J gene TRBJ2-7; 7 bases agree with TRBD1. The CDR3 extends over 14 amino acids. Germline V gives CDR1 MDHEN, CDR2 SYDVKM. Germline trimming cut 6 bases from V and 4 bases from J; bases unmatched to any gene: 9. The DNA for the CDR3 is TGTGCCAGCAGAACACAGGGGCCGGCGTACGAGCAGTACTTC. It yields the protein CASRTQGPAYEQYF.

The chain employs TRBV28 and TRBJ2-4; D is unclear. Trimming took off 2 bases at V and 3 bases at J, with 5 bases between the two ends. Per the germline V gene, CDR1 is MDHEN and CDR2 is SYDVKM. This CDR3 is built from 13 residues. The CDR3 sequence is CASSLPVKNIQYF. The CDR3 DNA is TGTGCCAGCAGTTTACCAGTCAAAAACATTCAGTACTTC.

V and J are TRBV13 and TRBJ1-2, with 9 bases that match TRBD1. Germline V gene sequence: CDR1 PRHDT, CDR2 FYEKMQ (reference sequence). The CDR3 totals 16 residues. The J segment lost 0 bases and the V segment lost 5 bases, leaving 7 bases of the junction unmatched. CDR3 residues: CASSPGTGIANYGYTF. The CDR3 nucleotides read TGTGCCAGCAGCCCCGGGACAGGGATAGCTAACTATGGCTACACCTTC.